A single T cell receptor beta chain is shown here with its context. The data were taken from a study of cytomegalovirus exposure and HLA in healthy donors. Among the 100 to 150 subjects of the validation cohort, separate from the approximately 700-subject first cohort, were the donors. Profiled with immunoSEQ multiplex PCR; TCRdb holds only in-frame clones, not every one. In the table there are hundreds of thousands of clones, 90% of which are singletons. Per germline, CDR1 SEHNR and CDR2 FQNEAQ (reference sequence). The trim removed 3 bases at V and 5 bases at J, leaving 5 bases unmatched. The CDR3 is made up of 15 amino acids.

What was sequenced was PBMCs. This chain connects TRBV7-9 to TRBJ2-1; 9 bases map to TRBD2. The receptor was isolated from a woman under 40 in good health and CMV-seronegative. The CDR3 sequence is CASSFVLAGDNEQFF. The CDR3, as DNA: TGTGCCAGCAGCTTTGTATTAGCGGGAGACAATGAGCAGTTCTTC.